This T cell receptor (beta chain) was sequenced during a study of liver allograft versus peripheral blood T cells. Study-level background: Intrahepatic T cell receptor repertoires from transplanted livers were compared against repertoires in recipients' peripheral blood.

The CDR3 has 16 amino acids. Per the germline V gene, CDR1 is MNHNS and CDR2 is SASEGT. TCRdb re-called the reads with MiXCR, one entry per CDR3 protein. The sample shows over 10,000 distinct CDR3 sequences, under 30% of them seen only once. General study findings and limits: Liver allografts reportedly held T cell receptor repertoires unlike those in peripheral blood.

To note about this clonotype: The antigen is not known. Just one base apart from a much larger clone, this may be a read error.

This clonotype originated in a human patient who had a liver transplant. Some T cells may originate from the graft donor. This rearrangement joins TRBV6-1 to TRBJ2-3, with 8 bases fitting TRBD1. CDR3 DNA: TGTGCCATCAGTCGGAACAGGGGGTCTGGCACAGATACGCAGTATTTT. Amino acid sequence: CAISRNRGSGTDTQYF.